Presented here are 27 T cell receptor beta chains from one specimen sequenced in a study of OX40 agonist ivuxolimab in advanced cancers. Sequenced by immunoSEQ multiplex PCR; TCRdb stores in-frame clones only, minus some. The sample lists roughly 80,000 clones, 65% to 90% occurring once. The material was CD4+ or CD8+ T cells sorted from blood, obtained in a trial of the OX40 agonist ivuxolimab. These receptor sequences come from an adult with an advanced solid tumor such as melanoma, head and neck, liver or kidney cancer.

The chain has TRBV10-1 and TRBJ1-5; 8 bases match TRBD1. Trimming at V came to 0 bases and at J to 0 bases, leaving 1 base not matched to a gene. The CDR3 covers 16 residues. Germline V gives CDR1 WNHNN, CDR2 SYGVQD (reference sequence). The CDR3 spells CASSESTGDSNQPQHF. Here the CDR3 DNA reads TGCGCCAGCAGTGAGTCGACAGGGGATAGCAATCAGCCCCAGCATTTT.

V is TRBV28 and J is TRBJ2-1; D may correspond to TRBD1 or TRBD2 (7 bases each). Trimming stripped 5 bases from V and 7 bases from J, with 21 bases between. From germline, CDR1 is MDHEN and CDR2 SYDVKM. CDR3 length: 16 residues. In nucleotides, the CDR3 is TGTGCCAGCAGTGATTTGGAGGCAGGGGGACTAAATGAGCAGTTCTTC. This encodes CASSDLEAGGLNEQFF. Drawing the rest from reference TRBV28 and TRBJ2-1, the complete variable domain is DVKVTQSSRYLVKRTGEKVFLECVQDMDHENMFWYRQDPGLGLRLIYFSYDVKMKEKGDIPEGYSVSREKKERFSLILESASTNQTSMYLCASSDLEAGGLNEQFFGPGTRLTVL.

The chain joins TRBV5-6 to TRBJ2-2; 10 bases map to TRBD2. Trimming took 0 bases from V and 3 from J; bases not matched to a gene: 2. The CDR3 has 16 residues. In germline, CDR1 is SGHDT, CDR2 YYEEEE. CDR3 sequence: CASSLGLAGDTGELFF. CDR3 bases: TGTGCCAGCAGCTTGGGCCTAGCGGGAGACACCGGGGAGCTGTTTTTT.

The chain recombines TRBV5-6 with TRBJ2-4; D possibly corresponds to TRBD2 (5 bases). Germline values: CDR1 SGHDT, CDR2 YYEEEE. The CDR3 is made up of 15 amino acids. V lost 4 bases and J lost 0, with 11 bases in between. In nucleotides, the CDR3 is TGTGCCAGCAGCGGGGAGACACTAGCCAAAAACATTCAGTACTTC. It codes for CASSGETLAKNIQYF. The full variable domain, in which reference TRBV5-6 and TRBJ2-4 provide the parts outside the CDR3, is DAGVTQSPTHLIKTRGQQVTLRCSPKSGHDTVSWYQQALGQGPQFIFQYYEEEERQRGNFPDRFSGHQFPNYSSELNVNALLLGDSALYLCASSGETLAKNIQYFGAGTRLSVL.

This clone was seen a single time. The CDR3: CATSRSDSNEQYF. In nucleotides, the CDR3 is TGTGCCACCAGCAGATCGGACTCAAACGAGCAGTACTTC. This chain connects TRBV15 to TRBJ2-7; tentative D call: TRBD2 (5 bases). Germline CDR1 LNHNV, CDR2 YYDKDF (reference sequence). Trimming pared 2 bases from V and 5 bases from J, leaving 10 bases between. The CDR3 contains 13 residues.

CDR3 bases: TGTGCCAGCTCGACGCACGCAGGGGAGCAGTACTTC. This codes for CASSTHAGEQYF. The chain joins TRBV7-2 to TRBJ2-7, with a possible D match to TRBD1 (5 bases). Looked up from germline, CDR1 is SGHTA and CDR2 is FQGNSA. The germline V and J ends were trimmed by 8 bases and 7 bases, with 15 bases remaining between them. The CDR3 is 12 residues long. Combining the CDR3 with reference TRBV7-2 and TRBJ2-7 gives the whole variable domain GAGVSQSPSNKVTEKGKDVELRCDPISGHTALYWYRQSLGQGLEFLIYFQGNSAPDKSGLPSDRFSAERTGGSVSTLTIQRTQQEDSAVYLCASSTHAGEQYFGPGTRLTVT.

This clone was observed a handful of times. The chain carries TRBV7-2 and TRBJ1-5, with D unclear. CDR3 length: 13 amino acids. V was clipped by 5 bases and J by 0 bases, with 5 bases between them. CDR1 is SGHTA, CDR2 FQGNSA, per germline. The CDR3 sequence: CASSLTSNQPQHF. CDR3 nucleotide sequence: TGTGCCAGCAGCCTTACTAGCAATCAGCCCCAGCATTTT. Full variable domain (outside the CDR3, taken from reference TRBV7-2 and TRBJ1-5): GAGVSQSPSNKVTEKGKDVELRCDPISGHTALYWYRQSLGQGLEFLIYFQGNSAPDKSGLPSDRFSAERTGGSVSTLTIQRTQQEDSAVYLCASSLTSNQPQHFGDGTRLSIL.

This chain joins TRBV27 and TRBJ1-1; the D is unclear. The CDR3 extends over 14 amino acids. In germline, CDR1 is MNHEY, CDR2 SMNVEV (reference sequence). V was pared by 3 bases and J by 1 base, with 9 bases between. As DNA, the CDR3 is TGTGCCAGCAGTTTCACAGTCGAGAACACTGAAGCTTTCTTT. Translating gives CASSFTVENTEAFF.

The chain joins TRBV7-3 to TRBJ2-3, with a tentative D call TRBD2 (6 bases). Trimming left V 5 bases short and J 2 bases short, with 20 bases between. In germline, CDR1 is SGHTA, CDR2 FQGTGA. This CDR3 spans 17 amino acids. CDR3 sequence (DNA): TGTGCCAGCAGCCCACAAATAGGTACGCGGGACACAGATACGCAGTATTTT. As protein: CASSPQIGTRDTDTQYF.

The chain's CDR3 is CASSSTKQGGTEAFF. The CDR3 DNA is TGTGCCAGCAGTTCGACGAAACAGGGCGGGACTGAAGCTTTCTTT. The chain uses TRBV6-6 and TRBJ1-1; the D gene is possibly TRBD1 (6 bases). V was trimmed by 4 bases and J by 5 bases, leaving 17 bases between them. Germline loops: CDR1 MNHNY, CDR2 SVGAGI (reference sequence). CDR3 length equals 15 residues.

This chain connects TRBV4-2 to TRBJ2-7; perhaps D is TRBD1 or TRBD2 (5 bases each). The ends were cut back, 5 bases at V and 1 base at J, with 21 bases in the middle. This CDR3 region has 17 residues. Germline loops: CDR1 LGHNA, CDR2 YNFKEQ. DNA for the CDR3: TGTGCCAGCAGCTCACGACGGAGTGGGGACCTTTCCTACGAGCAGTACTTC. It yields the protein CASSSRRSGDLSYEQYF.

The rearrangement links TRBV10-3 to TRBJ1-1; D remains unclear. The CDR3 has 13 amino acids. V lost 2 bases to trimming and J lost 4 bases, with 8 bases between them. In germline, CDR1 is ENHRY, CDR2 SYGVKD. The CDR3 sequence is CAISERVVTEAFF. The DNA of the CDR3 is TGTGCCATCAGTGAGAGGGTTGTCACTGAAGCTTTCTTT.

The V gene is TRBV4-1, the J gene TRBJ2-5; D is perhaps TRBD1 or TRBD2 (6 bases each). Trimming removed 4 bases from V and 3 bases from J, with 15 bases in between. The CDR3 contains 15 residues. The germline V gene encodes CDR1 MGHRA and CDR2 YSYEKL. This chain's CDR3 is CASSRGQRVEETQYF. The CDR3, as DNA: TGCGCCAGCAGCCGAGGACAGCGGGTTGAAGAGACCCAGTACTTC.

J is TRBJ2-7 and V is TRBV6-1, with 7 nucleotides matching TRBD1. CDR3 size: 15 residues. In germline, CDR1 is MNHNS, CDR2 SASEGT. With V trimmed by 7 bases and J by 3 bases, 12 bases remained unmatched. CDR3 sequence reads: CASKRTGRGDYEQYF. Written as DNA, the CDR3 is TGTGCCAGCAAACGGACAGGCCGTGGCGACTACGAGCAGTACTTC.

This clone was seen only once. The chain has TRBV28 and TRBJ2-3, with D possibly TRBD1 on 6 matching bases. V was shortened by 7 bases and J by 9 bases, with 26 bases between the two germline ends. Germline assignment: CDR1 MDHEN and CDR2 SYDVKM. This CDR3 is 16 amino acids long. In DNA, the CDR3 is TGTGCCAGCACCTTAGGGGGAATGGTAAGAAAGGGGACGCAGTATTTT. Translated, it gives CASTLGGMVRKGTQYF.

This chain's CDR3 is CASRGQLNTEAFF. The CDR3 DNA is TGTGCCAGCCGGGGTCAGTTGAACACTGAAGCTTTCTTT. The rearrangement uses TRBV6-5 and TRBJ1-1; no clear D gene. The V gene's germline CDR1 is MNHEY and CDR2 SVGAGI. The CDR3 is 13 residues long. V lost 8 bases and J 0 bases, leaving 10 bases between the germline ends.

In its sample, this clone was seen a few times. The rearrangement uses TRBV28 and TRBJ2-1; maybe TRBD2 (6 bases). Deletions cut 6 bases from V and 10 bases from J, with 40 bases between. Germline assignment: CDR1 MDHEN and CDR2 SYDVKM. This CDR3 is built from 21 residues. Written as DNA, the CDR3 is TGTGCCAGCAGCTCCGTGGGACTCCCGTCGTTGGCTGAGAATGCCGACCCCGAGCAGTTCTTC. Its translation is CASSSVGLPSLAENADPEQFF.

This clone was seen just once. The CDR3 region has the DNA TGTGCCAGCAGTCTTCAACAGGGCAGGGCCTACGAGCAGTACTTC. Protein: CASSLQQGRAYEQYF. The chain couples TRBV6-1 to TRBJ2-7; weak D call: TRBD1 (6 bases). Germline loops: CDR1 MNHNS, CDR2 SASEGT. The CDR3 length is 15 residues. Trimming left V 5 bases short and J 2 bases short, with 16 bases between.

This clone occurred a few times. V and J are TRBV10-1 and TRBJ2-7; either TRBD1 or TRBD2 may supply D (5 bases each). The germline CDR1 and CDR2 sequences are WNHNN and SYGVQD (reference sequence). This CDR3 spans 15 amino acids. The V and J ends lost 6 bases and 2 bases respectively, with 17 bases between them. The CDR3 loop is CASRTESGIPYEQYF. The CDR3 nucleotides are TGCGCCAGCAGGACAGAGAGCGGTATACCCTACGAGCAGTACTTC.

This sequence joins TRBV5-1 and TRBJ1-1; D is unresolved. Germline lookup yields CDR1 SGHRS and CDR2 YFSETQ. This CDR3 has 12 amino acids. The V gene lost 5 bases and the J gene lost 7 bases, with 12 bases spanning the gap. The CDR3 sequence: CASSLEWGEAFF. CDR3 nucleotides: TGCGCCAGCAGTCTGGAGTGGGGTGAAGCTTTCTTT.

This clone was counted a few times. The chain has TRBV19 and TRBJ2-2, with D perhaps TRBD1 (6 bases). Trimming left V 5 bases short and J 4 bases short, with 17 bases between. Germline-derived CDR1 and CDR2 are LNHDA and SQIVND (reference sequence). The CDR3 has 16 amino acids. The CDR3 here is CASSPQLTGSTGELFF. The CDR3 bases are TGTGCCAGTAGTCCACAATTGACAGGCTCCACCGGGGAGCTGTTTTTT.

V and J are TRBV7-2 and TRBJ2-1; D is perhaps TRBD2 (6 bases). Germline CDR1 and CDR2: SGHTA and FQGNSA. The V end was cut by 2 bases, the J end by 5 bases, with 13 bases between. CDR3 size: 15 residues. The CDR3 loop is CASSLIGGVNNEQFF. CDR3 sequence (DNA): TGTGCCAGCAGCTTAATCGGGGGTGTGAACAATGAGCAGTTCTTC.

V usage is TRBV28 and J usage is TRBJ1-1, with D hard to call. V was clipped by 9 bases and J by 5 bases, with 19 bases between them. The CDR3 is made up of 14 amino acids. CDR1 MDHEN and CDR2 SYDVKM come from the germline V gene. DNA for the CDR3: TGTGCCAGTACCCATACTCCCGTGGGTACTGAAGCTTTCTTT. Protein: CASTHTPVGTEAFF.

This chain joins TRBV2 and TRBJ1-4; maybe TRBD1 (5 bases). The V end was cut by 10 bases, the J end by 10 bases, with 13 bases between. CDR1 is SNHLY and CDR2 is FYNNEI in the germline V gene. This CDR3 is 11 amino acids long. Here the CDR3 reads CANRGDGKLFF. The CDR3 region has the DNA TGTGCCAACCGGGGGGACGGAAAACTGTTTTTT.

The genes are TRBV11-2 and TRBJ1-4, with D tentatively TRBD1 (6 bases). The CDR3 extends over 16 amino acids. Germline lookup yields CDR1 SGHAT and CDR2 FQNNGV. V lost 3 bases, J lost 3 bases, and 14 bases lay in between. The CDR3 protein is CASSFIGAGANEKLFF. The DNA for the CDR3 is TGTGCCAGCAGCTTTATTGGTGCAGGGGCTAATGAAAAACTGTTTTTT.

DNA for the CDR3: TGCGCCAGCAGCCAAGGGACGGTGAGCTCTGGGGCCAACGTCCTGACTTTC. The encoded protein is CASSQGTVSSGANVLTF. The chain combines TRBV4-3 with TRBJ2-6; D ambiguous. Germline V gene lookup returns CDR1 LGHNA and CDR2 YSLEER. Trimming shortened V by 1 base and J by 0 bases, and 10 bases separated the two germline ends. The CDR3 runs 17 residues.

The chain employs TRBV18 and TRBJ1-4; D perhaps matches TRBD1 (5 bases). Trimming shortened V by 4 bases and J by 0 bases, and 9 bases separated the two germline ends. The germline gives CDR1 KGHSH, CDR2 LQKENI. The CDR3 has 15 amino acids. CDR3: CASSRDGATNEKLFF. The CDR3 DNA is TGTGCCAGCTCACGGGACGGTGCAACTAATGAAAAACTGTTTTTT.